A single T cell receptor beta chain is shown here with its context. Its antigen is not identified. The data originate from a study of OX40 agonist ivuxolimab in advanced cancers. Clones were read by immunoSEQ multiplex PCR, and TCRdb kept only the in-frame ones, dropping some. The data contain 55,000 to 65,000 clones, more than 85% of them singletons. This CDR3 has 19 residues. The V end was cut by 5 bases, the J end by 3 bases, with 28 bases between. In germline, CDR1 is SEHNR, CDR2 FQNEAQ (reference sequence). Study results and caveats: Among expanded peripheral T cells, antigen specificity went undetermined.

This receptor was obtained from an adult with an advanced solid tumor such as melanoma, head and neck, liver or kidney cancer. The input for sequencing was CD4+ or CD8+ T cells sorted from blood, taken in a trial of the OX40 agonist ivuxolimab. J is TRBJ2-5 and V is TRBV7-9, with D possibly TRBD2 on 5 matching bases. This chain's CDR3 is CASSPPVQTRRWAEETQYF. CDR3 coding DNA: TGTGCCAGCAGCCCCCCCGTCCAAACTAGGCGGTGGGCTGAAGAGACCCAGTACTTC.